One and the same sample provided the 10 T cell receptor beta chains below, sequenced in a study of T cell repertoires in cytomegalovirus infection (dated by TCRdb to about 2019). Instrument used: Illumina HiSeq 1500. TCRdb trimmed public reads at Q25 via fastp, called clones via MiXCR and kept in-frame beta chains. Merged by CDR3 protein, the rows form single entries marked with the most common genes and DNA. The sample table lists about 190,000 distinct CDR3 sequences, approximately 28% of them with a count of one. The ten largest clones take up about 31% of the sample. The sequenced sample was PBMCs. These receptors came from a human donor in good health (CMV status not recorded). Some clones in this sample may be carry-over from other donors' samples.

At least ten counts were recorded for this clonotype. The chain combines TRBV7-2 with TRBJ2-5; TRBD2 aligns across 8 bases. After removal of 3 bases from V and 5 bases from J, the junction contained 11 bases not matched to a gene. Germline CDR1 SGHTA, CDR2 FQGNSA. The CDR3 has 16 residues. The CDR3 region is CASSFRIGGAGETQYF. For the CDR3, the DNA is TGTGCCAGCAGCTTCAGGATCGGGGGGGCCGGGGAGACCCAGTACTTC.

The rearrangement joins TRBV5-1 to TRBJ1-2; D call uncertain. The CDR3 totals 14 residues. The V end was cut by 0 bases, the J end by 6 bases, with 12 bases between. Germline CDR1 and CDR2: SGHRS and YFSETQ. The CDR3 protein is CASSLEGGGNGYTF. The DNA of the CDR3 is TGCGCCAGCAGCTTGGAAGGTGGAGGGAATGGCTACACCTTC.

This clonotype was counted between two and nine times. This chain connects TRBV20-1 to TRBJ1-1, with TRBD1 identical over 8 bases. The CDR3 length is 15 residues. Germline V gene sequence: CDR1 DFQATT, CDR2 SNEGSKA (reference sequence). Unmatched junction bases numbered 14, after V lost 0 bases and J lost 11 bases. In DNA form, the CDR3 reads TGCAGTGCTAGAGATGGACAGGGAGACCCGACCGGGGCTTTCTTT. Translation gives CSARDGQGDPTGAFF.

The chain employs TRBV12-3 or TRBV12-4 and TRBJ1-6; D possibly corresponds to TRBD1 (5 bases). The V and J ends lost 5 bases and 9 bases respectively, with 17 bases between them. This CDR3 contains 15 residues. CDR3 region: CASSPSTVIGSPLHF. The CDR3 DNA is TGTGCCAGCAGTCCTTCGACAGTGATTGGTTCACCCCTCCACTTT.

The V call is TRBV5-1, the J call TRBJ1-2; 10 nucleotides align to TRBD1. The germline gives CDR1 SGHRS, CDR2 YFSETQ. After removal of 4 bases from V and 8 bases from J, the junction contained 8 bases not matched to a gene. This CDR3 region has 14 residues. CDR3 sequence (DNA): TGCGCCAGCAGCGAAGGGACAGGGGTTGGAGGCTACACCTTC. This gives the protein CASSEGTGVGGYTF.

The V call is TRBV2, the J call TRBJ1-2; D not resolved. Trimming took 10 bases from V and 4 from J, leaving 10 bases between them. The CDR3 is 11 residues long. From germline, CDR1 is SNHLY and CDR2 FYNNEI. The CDR3 DNA sequence: TGTGCCACCCTGACGTTCTATGGCTACACCTTC. Amino acids: CATLTFYGYTF.

This clonotype was counted between two and nine times. This chain uses TRBV2 with TRBJ1-4; perhaps TRBD1 as D (6 bases). This CDR3 has 14 amino acids. Trimming pared 10 bases from V and 8 bases from J, leaving 20 bases between. Germline values: CDR1 SNHLY, CDR2 FYNNEI. The CDR3 coding sequence is TGTGCCACCGCAACCGAGGGGGGCTGGGAAAAACTGTTTTTT. It encodes CATATEGGWEKLFF.

This clonotype was observed at least ten times. The rearrangement links TRBV7-2 to TRBJ1-5; D gene ambiguous. There are 16 residues in the CDR3. V was cut by 0 bases and J by 1 base, with 10 bases left in between. Germline V gene lookup returns CDR1 SGHTA and CDR2 FQGNSA. In nucleotides, the CDR3 is TGTGCCAGCAGCTTAGCAGGTACCTACAGCAATCAGCCCCAGCATTTT. Amino acid sequence: CASSLAGTYSNQPQHF.

The chain has TRBV9 and TRBJ2-3; 9 nucleotides align to TRBD2. This CDR3 has 16 residues. Germline V gene lookup returns CDR1 SGDLS and CDR2 YYNGEE. Trimming cost V 0 bases and J 5 bases; bases outside gene matches: 7. The chain's CDR3 is CASSVEGSGRGDTQYF. The CDR3 DNA sequence: TGTGCCAGCAGCGTAGAAGGTAGCGGGAGAGGAGATACGCAGTATTTT.

Only a few counts were recorded for this clonotype. The chain employs TRBV6-6 and TRBJ1-4; D not certain. This CDR3 comprises 12 residues. The germline V gene encodes CDR1 MNHNY and CDR2 SVGAGI (reference sequence). V lost 0 bases and J lost 5, with 1 base in between. CDR3 coding DNA: TGTGCCAGCAGTTACTCCAATGAAAAACTGTTTTTT. This encodes CASSYSNEKLFF.